These 13 T cell receptor beta chains originate from one sample sequenced in a study of patients and donors after allogeneic stem cell transplantation. TCRdb re-called the RT-PCR reads with MiXCR, one entry per CDR3 protein. Here the sample spans approximately 140,000 distinct CDR3 sequences, roughly two fifths being singletons. The sample consisted of blood, either unsorted or a sorted T cell fraction (not recorded which). These receptors were taken from a human donor who was either an allogeneic HSCT recipient or a stem cell or donor lymphocyte infusion donor (not recorded which). It is not recorded whose cells these are; they may come from a transplant donor.

The V gene is TRBV5-1, the J gene TRBJ2-5; D unresolved. The germline CDR1 and CDR2 sequences are SGHRS and YFSETQ. V dropped 4 bases and J dropped 2 bases, with 15 bases sitting between them. The CDR3 covers 15 residues. CDR3 sequence (DNA): TGCGCCAGCAGCCCCTCTCGTGTGGTACAAGAGACCCAGTACTTC. Translation gives CASSPSRVVQETQYF.

The CDR3 nucleotides are TGTGCCAGCAGCCCCGCAGGGGGCACCACAGATACGCAGTATTTT. Protein: CASSPAGGTTDTQYF. J is TRBJ2-3 and V is TRBV7-3; 8 bases line up with TRBD1. The CDR3 contains 15 residues. The germline V gene has CDR1 SGHTA and CDR2 FQGTGA. The ends lost 5 bases at V and 2 bases at J; junction bases unmatched: 6.

This rearrangement joins TRBV7-9 to TRBJ1-5, with D possibly matching TRBD1 (5 bases). Trimming removed 0 bases at V and 3 bases at J, with 9 bases between. Germline values: CDR1 SEHNR, CDR2 FQNEAQ (reference sequence). The CDR3 extends over 15 amino acids. CDR3 sequence reads: CASSLAAGINQPQHF. CDR3 in DNA: TGTGCCAGCAGCTTAGCGGCAGGGATCAATCAGCCCCAGCATTTT.

This clonotype was detected only a few times. J is TRBJ1-5 and V is TRBV25-1; D perhaps matches TRBD1 (6 bases). Per germline, CDR1 MGHDK and CDR2 SYGVNS. Trimming pared 5 bases from V and 1 base from J, leaving 9 bases between. This CDR3 spans 14 amino acids. CDR3 nucleotide sequence: TGTGCCAGCAGTTGGGGGGCAAGCAATCAGCCCCAGCATTTT. As protein: CASSWGASNQPQHF.

The chain combines TRBV12-3 or TRBV12-4 with TRBJ2-4; possibly TRBD2 for D (6 bases). CDR3 length: 14 amino acids. V lost 0 bases and J lost 7, with 10 bases in between. CDR3 DNA sequence: TGTGCCAGCAGTTTAGCAGGTCTAGCGAACATTCAGTACTTC. Its translation is CASSLAGLANIQYF.

This clonotype has just a few counts. This chain joins TRBV7-2 and TRBJ2-7, with no clear D. The CDR3 consists of 15 residues. Per germline, CDR1 SGHTA and CDR2 FQGNSA. Trimming shortened V by 3 bases and J by 2 bases, and 14 bases separated the two germline ends. CDR3 amino acids: CASSFYGSTPYEQYV. In nucleotides, the CDR3 is TGTGCCAGCAGCTTCTATGGATCTACCCCCTACGAGCAGTACGTC.

This clonotype was picked up a small number of times. The DNA of the CDR3 is TGCAGTGCTAGACCCGAGGGAAATTCACCCCTCCACTTT. Amino acids: CSARPEGNSPLHF. The chain uses TRBV20-1 and TRBJ1-6; no clear D. V was shortened by 2 bases and J by 7 bases, with 9 bases between the two germline ends. The CDR3 sequence is 13 residues long. The germline CDR1 and CDR2 sequences are DFQATT and SNEGSKA (reference sequence).

The chain employs TRBV30 and TRBJ2-3; TRBD2 is a possible D gene (6 bases). This CDR3 is 15 amino acids long. The V end lost 0 bases, the J end lost 6 bases, and 16 bases lay between the germline ends. Germline CDR1 and CDR2: GTSNPN and SVGIG (reference sequence). CDR3 amino acids: CAWSVVGGARDTQYF. The CDR3 DNA reads as TGTGCCTGGAGTGTTGTCGGCGGGGCGAGGGATACGCAGTATTTT.

J is TRBJ1-1 and V is TRBV7-2; weak D call: TRBD1 (6 bases). Trimming shortened V by 6 bases and J by 3 bases, and 14 bases separated the two germline ends. The CDR3 totals 14 residues. Germline CDR1 and CDR2: SGHTA and FQGNSA. DNA for the CDR3: TGTGCCAGCAGGATTCGGGGGGCCCACACTGAAGCTTTCTTT. Its translation: CASRIRGAHTEAFF.

This CDR3 is CASSFSSTKTAGYEQYV. The CDR3 DNA sequence: TGTGCCAGCAGTTTTTCCTCAACCAAGACAGCGGGGTACGAGCAGTACGTC. The chain links TRBV6-6 to TRBJ2-7; 7 bases align to TRBD2. Germline CDR1 and CDR2: MNHNY and SVGAGI (reference sequence). This CDR3 is built from 17 residues. J lost 4 bases, V lost 4 bases, and 16 bases had no gene match.

This rearrangement joins TRBV7-2 to TRBJ1-6; D uncertain. The CDR3 runs 15 residues. The germline V and J ends were trimmed by 0 bases and 7 bases, with 10 bases remaining between them. CDR1 is SGHTA, CDR2 FQGNSA, per germline. The CDR3 DNA sequence: TGTGCCAGCAGCTTAGCGCCCGTGGGAAATTCACCCCTCCACTTT. It encodes CASSLAPVGNSPLHF.

This clonotype has more than one count but fewer than ten. This chain joins TRBV5-1 and TRBJ1-4; the D is unclear. The CDR3 has 14 residues. CDR1 is SGHRS, CDR2 YFSETQ, per germline. The V and J ends lost 6 bases and 5 bases respectively, with 14 bases between them. CDR3 sequence: CASNPDDGNEKLFF. CDR3 DNA: TGCGCCAGCAACCCGGATGACGGGAATGAAAAACTGTTTTTT.

The V gene is TRBV5-1, the J gene TRBJ2-1; 9 nucleotides align to TRBD1. J lost 3 bases, V lost 2 bases, and 9 bases had no gene match. Per the germline V gene, CDR1 is SGHRS and CDR2 is YFSETQ. The CDR3 contains 17 residues. The CDR3 is CASSLGTGTGNYNEQFF. Here the CDR3 DNA reads TGCGCCAGCAGCTTAGGAACCGGGACAGGGAACTACAATGAGCAGTTCTTC. Looking up the rest from reference TRBV5-1 and TRBJ2-1 gives the full variable domain: KAGVTQTPRYLIKTRGQQVTLSCSPISGHRSVSWYQQTPGQGLQFLFEYFSETQRNKGNFPGRFSGRQFSNSRSEMNVSTLELGDSALYLCASSLGTGTGNYNEQFFGPGTRLTVL.